One and the same sample provided the 24 T cell receptor beta chains below, sequenced in a study of blood T cell repertoires in COVID-19. Data came from immunoSEQ multiplex PCR; TCRdb stores just in-frame clones and leaves some out. The sample has about 120,000 clones, approximately 87% seen once. Source material: peripheral blood. The receptors were gathered from a man aged 30 to 45 with acute or convalescent COVID-19.

V is TRBV19 and J is TRBJ2-7; 7 positions agree with TRBD1. V lost 6 bases to trimming and J lost 2 bases; unmatched junction nucleotides: 7. In germline, CDR1 is LNHDA, CDR2 SQIVND (reference sequence). There are 14 residues in the CDR3. The CDR3 loop is CASRITGTAYEQYF. CDR3 bases: TGTGCCAGTAGGATAACCGGGACAGCCTACGAGCAGTACTTC.

The rearrangement uses TRBV13 and TRBJ2-5; perhaps TRBD2 as D (6 bases). Germline V lookup: CDR1 PRHDT, CDR2 FYEKMQ (reference sequence). This CDR3 spans 14 amino acids. V lost 1 base and J lost 4, with 10 bases in between. The DNA of the CDR3 is TGTGCCAGCAGCTTAGCGGTGGGGGGAGAGACCCAGTACTTC. Its translation is CASSLAVGGETQYF.

This rearrangement joins TRBV9 to TRBJ2-3; a possible D gene is TRBD1 (6 bases). Germline lookup yields CDR1 SGDLS and CDR2 YYNGEE. The CDR3 runs 17 residues. V was pared by 0 bases and J by 2 bases, with 16 bases between. CDR3 protein: CASSVAQGQFITDTQYF. CDR3 coding DNA: TGTGCCAGCAGCGTAGCCCAAGGACAGTTTATCACAGATACGCAGTATTTT.

This chain uses TRBV6-5 with TRBJ2-7; possibly TRBD1 for D (5 bases). Looked up from germline, CDR1 is MNHEY and CDR2 is SVGAGI. CDR3 length: 15 amino acids. Trimming left V 5 bases short and J 4 bases short, with 18 bases between. This chain's CDR3 is CASSSQGVGAYEQYF. The CDR3 DNA reads as TGTGCCAGCAGTAGCCAAGGGGTAGGAGCTTACGAGCAGTACTTC.

Only a few counts were recorded for this clone. This chain links TRBV6-6 with TRBJ1-4; no clear D. V lost 2 bases and J lost 8, with 12 bases in between. Germline CDR1 reads MNHNY; CDR2 reads SVGAGI (reference sequence). This CDR3 has 14 amino acids. The CDR3 DNA follows: TGTGCCAGCAGTTACCCTGAGATTAGCGAAAAACTGTTTTTT. Translated, it gives CASSYPEISEKLFF.

The chain recombines TRBV6-6 with TRBJ2-7; the match to TRBD2 covers 9 bases. The V and J ends lost 0 bases and 1 base, in that order; junction bases with no gene match: 4. The CDR3 contains 16 residues. The V gene's germline CDR1 is MNHNY and CDR2 SVGAGI (reference sequence). CDR3 sequence (DNA): TGTGCCAGCAGTTACTCCGGTAGCGGGAGTTCCTACGAGCAGTACGTC. Protein product: CASSYSGSGSSYEQYV.

The chain joins TRBV27 to TRBJ1-1; no reliable D call. Trimming took 8 bases from V and 8 from J, leaving 18 bases between them. This CDR3 contains 13 residues. Per the germline V gene, CDR1 is MNHEY and CDR2 is SMNVEV (reference sequence). In DNA form, the CDR3 reads TGTGCCAGCGCTCTTTATCGGGAAGCCGAAGCTTTCTTT. Translated, it gives CASALYREAEAFF.

V gene TRBV4-3 combines with J gene TRBJ1-1; 8 nucleotides align to TRBD1. The CDR3 is 15 residues long. Germline V CDR1 and CDR2: LGHNA, YSLEER. The V and J ends lost 2 bases and 5 bases, in that order; junction bases with no gene match: 7. The CDR3: CASSQHGRGQTEAFF. The CDR3 bases are TGCGCCAGCAGCCAACACGGCAGGGGGCAAACTGAAGCTTTCTTT.

This rearrangement joins TRBV2 to TRBJ1-2; D is undetermined. Germline V gene lookup returns CDR1 SNHLY and CDR2 FYNNEI. V was cut by 6 bases and J by 3 bases, with 11 bases left in between. The CDR3 extends over 13 amino acids. CDR3 protein: CASRIDGDYGYTF. The CDR3 bases are TGTGCCAGCAGGATTGACGGGGACTATGGCTACACCTTC.

The rearrangement joins TRBV4-1 to TRBJ1-4; 8 bases fit TRBD1. Germline V gene sequence: CDR1 MGHRA, CDR2 YSYEKL. The CDR3 consists of 15 residues. Trimming at V came to 1 base and at J to 8 bases, leaving 6 bases not matched to a gene. The CDR3 bases are TGCGCCAGCAGCCAAGGCAGGGGGCGGTGGGAAAAACTGTTTTTT. Translation: CASSQGRGRWEKLFF.

The chain employs TRBV6-6 and TRBJ2-2; D is possibly TRBD2 (6 bases). Germline V gives CDR1 MNHNY, CDR2 SVGAGI (reference sequence). V was trimmed by 2 bases and J by 4 bases, leaving 11 bases between them. This CDR3 is built from 15 residues. CDR3 in DNA: TGTGCCAGCAGTTACCGGGGGTCCCTCACCGGGGAGCTGTTTTTT. This translates into CASSYRGSLTGELFF.

This chain connects TRBV23-1 to TRBJ2-1; 13 bases match TRBD2. TRBV23-1 is known as an ORF, though its function is uncertain. J lost 2 bases, V lost 4 bases, and 11 bases had no gene match. CDR3 length: 19 amino acids. Written as DNA, the CDR3 is TGCGCCAGCAGTCCTCGAGGACTAGCGGGAGAAGGGACCTACAATGAGCAGTTCTTC. This encodes CASSPRGLAGEGTYNEQFF.

The gene calls are TRBV20-1 and TRBJ1-4; D might be TRBD1 (5 bases). Germline loops: CDR1 DFQATT, CDR2 SNEGSKA (reference sequence). The V and J ends lost 7 bases and 6 bases respectively, with 9 bases between them. CDR3 size: 11 residues. DNA for the CDR3: TGCAGTGGGGGCAGGGATGAAAAACTGTTTTTT. Its protein is CSGGRDEKLFF.

This clone was observed a handful of times. V gene TRBV19 combines with J gene TRBJ1-1, with no clear D. The CDR3 has 16 residues. Trimming cost V 6 bases and J 3 bases, with 20 bases left between them. Germline assignment: CDR1 LNHDA and CDR2 SQIVND (reference sequence). CDR3: CASSRLNGQRDTEAFF. Written as DNA, the CDR3 is TGTGCCAGTAGCCGATTGAATGGTCAGAGGGACACTGAAGCTTTCTTT. Supplemented by reference TRBV19 and TRBJ1-1, the full variable domain reads DGGITQSPKYLFRKEGQNVTLSCEQNLNHDAMYWYRQDPGQGLRLIYYSQIVNDFQKGDIAEGYSVSREKKESFPLTVTSAQKNPTAFYLCASSRLNGQRDTEAFFGQGTRLTVV.

V is TRBV3-1 (or the pseudogene TRBV3-2) and J is TRBJ1-1, with TRBD1 identical over 7 bases. After removal of 2 bases from V and 6 bases from J, the junction contained 6 bases not matched to a gene. Germline assignment: CDR1 LGHDT and CDR2 YNNKEL (reference sequence). The CDR3 has 14 residues. Here the CDR3 DNA reads TGTGCCAGCAGCCAAATCAGGGGGGACGCTGAAGCTTTCTTT. It encodes CASSQIRGDAEAFF.

The chain employs TRBV27 and TRBJ2-7; 7 bases agree with TRBD2. The germline gives CDR1 MNHEY, CDR2 SMNVEV (reference sequence). The CDR3 length is 15 residues. After removal of 7 bases from V and 6 bases from J, the junction contained 15 bases not matched to a gene. DNA for the CDR3: TGTGCCAGCACCGTAACGGGGGGACCACTCGCCGAGCAGTACTTC. The encoded protein is CASTVTGGPLAEQYF.

V and J are TRBV24-1 and TRBJ2-7; D gene uncertain. Trimming removed 1 base at V and 6 bases at J, with 12 bases between. CDR1 and CDR2 (germline): KGHDR, SFDVKD. The CDR3 extends over 14 amino acids. The CDR3 region is CATSDFCRPGEQYF. CDR3 DNA: TGTGCCACCAGTGATTTTTGCAGACCGGGCGAGCAGTACTTC.

This chain uses TRBV11-3 with TRBJ2-1; 14 nucleotides align to TRBD2. Trimming removed 5 bases from V and 9 bases from J; junction bases left unmatched: 9. The CDR3 is 16 amino acids. Germline V gives CDR1 SGHNT, CDR2 YENEEA. This CDR3 is CASSAGTSGSRGEQFF. CDR3 sequence (DNA): TGTGCCAGCAGCGCCGGGACTAGCGGGAGCCGGGGTGAGCAGTTCTTC. The variable domain in full, with the rest retrieved from reference TRBV11-3 and TRBJ2-1, is EAGVVQSPRYKIIEKKQPVAFWCNPISGHNTLYWYLQNLGQGPELLIRYENEEAVDDSQLPKDRFSAERLKGVDSTLKIQPAELGDSAVYLCASSAGTSGSRGEQFFGPGTRLTVL.

The chain links TRBV7-2 to TRBJ2-7, with 12 bases fitting TRBD2. Trimming took 5 bases from V and 2 from J; bases not matched to a gene: 4. Looked up from germline, CDR1 is SGHTA and CDR2 is FQGNSA. The CDR3 runs 15 residues. CDR3 amino acids: CASSPSGGATYEQYF. CDR3 DNA sequence: TGTGCCAGCAGCCCTAGCGGGGGGGCCACCTACGAGCAGTACTTC.

This clone was detected only once. The chain carries TRBV15 and TRBJ2-7; 9 bases line up with TRBD2. The trim removed 5 bases at V and 0 bases at J, leaving 8 bases unmatched. The CDR3 runs 16 residues. The germline V gene encodes CDR1 LNHNV and CDR2 YYDKDF (reference sequence). In DNA, the CDR3 is TGTGCCACCAGCGGGGTGGTGCGGGAGGGCTCCTACGAGCAGTACTTC. This encodes CATSGVVREGSYEQYF.

This clone was observed a handful of times. The J gene is TRBJ1-4, the V gene TRBV3-1 (or the pseudogene TRBV3-2), with 8 bases lining up with TRBD1. Trimming at V came to 4 bases and at J to 7 bases, leaving 5 bases not matched to a gene. The CDR3 has 14 amino acids. CDR1 is LGHDT and CDR2 is YNNKEL in the germline V gene (reference sequence). CDR3 coding DNA: TGTGCCAGCAGCCCGGGACAGGCTCTTGAAAAACTGTTTTTT. Protein: CASSPGQALEKLFF.

The chain couples TRBV2 to TRBJ2-2, with a possible D match to TRBD1 (6 bases). Trimming took 2 bases from V and 5 from J, leaving 12 bases between them. Germline CDR1 is SNHLY and CDR2 is FYNNEI. The length of the CDR3 is 15 residues. The CDR3 region has the DNA TGTGCCAGCAGTGAAAACAGGGTCGGAACCGGGGAGCTGTTTTTT. Translating it yields CASSENRVGTGELFF.

The rearrangement uses TRBV21-1 and TRBJ1-6; TRBD1, as called in the table, went unchecked against the DNA. TRBV21-1 represents a pseudogene. The CDR3 runs to 18 residues. This chain's CDR3 is CASSKDPTTGAYNSPLHF. The DNA for the CDR3 is TGTGCCAGCAGCAAAGACCCTACCACAGGGGCCTATAATTCACCCCTCCACTTT.

This chain connects TRBV5-1 to TRBJ2-1; possible D gene TRBD1, 7 bases. The CDR3 totals 16 residues. V was shortened by 0 bases and J by 2 bases, with 12 bases between the two germline ends. Germline V lookup: CDR1 SGHRS, CDR2 YFSETQ. For the CDR3, the DNA is TGCGCCAGCAGCTTGGCCACCAGGGGGGCCTACAATGAGCAGTTCTTC. Its protein product is CASSLATRGAYNEQFF.